This TCR beta chain was captured by sequencing in a study of T cells after yellow fever vaccination. This clonotype was seen only a few times. Antigen: not known. It was through 5'RACE template switching that TCR cDNA was made, with a universal primer site and UMIs added. MiXCR was run by TCRdb on the 5' RACE reads, yielding one entry per CDR3 protein. This sample has under 400,000 distinct CDR3 sequences, with roughly 12% found just once. Study-level results: The booster saw the reappearance of most primary-vaccination clones (nearly 98% CD4, about 85% CD8). Researchers report a weaker secondary response that nonetheless peaked faster, day 5 versus 15. FACS-sorted repertoires could harbor abundant contaminating bulk-population clonotypes.

CDR1 and CDR2 from the germline V gene are DFQATT and SNEGSKA (reference sequence). The CDR3 consists of 15 residues. With V trimmed by 5 bases and J by 5 bases, 10 bases remained unmatched. The chain links TRBV20-1 to TRBJ2-7; 12 bases map to TRBD1. The clonotype originates from a man younger than 35 who received the YFV17D yellow fever vaccine. The source was PBMCs, collected on the day of the first yellow fever vaccination. CDR3 sequence: CSAPRAGTGGNEQYF. The CDR3 DNA sequence: TGCAGTGCTCCACGCGCCGGGACAGGGGGCAACGAGCAGTACTTC.